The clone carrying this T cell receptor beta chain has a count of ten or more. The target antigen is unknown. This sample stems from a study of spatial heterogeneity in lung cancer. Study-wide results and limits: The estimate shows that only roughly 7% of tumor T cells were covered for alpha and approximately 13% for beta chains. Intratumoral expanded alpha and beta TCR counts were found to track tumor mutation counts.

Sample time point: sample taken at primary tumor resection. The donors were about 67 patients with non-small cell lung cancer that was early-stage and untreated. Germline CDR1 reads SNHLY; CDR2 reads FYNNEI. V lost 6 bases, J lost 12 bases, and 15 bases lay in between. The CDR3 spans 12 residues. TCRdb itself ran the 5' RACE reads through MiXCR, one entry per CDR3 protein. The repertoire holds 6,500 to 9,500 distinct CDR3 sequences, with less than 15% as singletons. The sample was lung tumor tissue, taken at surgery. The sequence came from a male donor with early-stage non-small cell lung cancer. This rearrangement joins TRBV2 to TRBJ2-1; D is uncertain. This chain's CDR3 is CASRVDGDGQFF. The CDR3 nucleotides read TGTGCCAGCAGGGTGGACGGTGATGGGCAGTTCTTC.